The clone carrying this T cell receptor beta chain was observed many times. The sample is drawn from a study of T cell repertoires in cytomegalovirus infection. Across the study: Public TCR beta signatures were indicative of both CMV infection and a matching HLA type.

In germline, CDR1 is MNHEY, CDR2 SVGAGI. This CDR3 is built from 14 residues. The V and J ends lost 8 bases and 0 bases respectively, with 13 bases between them. MiXCR, run by TCRdb on the reads, gives a single entry per CDR3 protein. Of about 200,000 distinct CDR3 sequences listed, 9.5% are singletons. The chain is built from TRBV6-5 and TRBJ1-1; tentative D call: TRBD1 (6 bases). Sequenced material: PBMCs. The receptor was isolated from a human donor in good health (CMV status not recorded). Some clones in this sample may be carry-over from other donors' samples. CDR3 amino acids: CASVGGPMNTEAFF. The CDR3 nucleotides are TGTGCCAGCGTAGGGGGGCCGATGAACACTGAAGCTTTCTTT.